Listed below are T cell receptor beta chains from one sample, sequenced in a study of graft-versus-host responses after intestinal transplantation. The repertoire was sequenced with immunoSEQ multiplex PCR; TCRdb's copy has only in-frame clones and lacks some. The sample carries 95,000 to 110,000 clones, 93% recorded once. The antigens of these receptors remain unknown. This specimen was unstimulated CD8+ T cells sorted from spleen or lymph node cells, taken before intestinal transplant. The receptors were gathered from a human donor who received an intestinal transplant. CDR3s include the opening cysteine and the closing phenylalanine or tryptophan. A D gene is named only where the DNA matches it firmly. Part of the rows lack a size; the others show once, few, many or a class for expanded clones.

size	D	V	J	DNA	CDR3
.	TRBD2	TRBV4-1	TRBJ2-1	TGCGCCAGCAGCCAAGCGGCTAGCGGGGTATATGAGCAGTTCTTC	CASSQAASGVYEQFF
.	.	TRBV11-1	TRBJ2-7	TGTGCCAGCAGCTTATTACCTACAGGGAGCTCCTACGAGCAGTACTTC	CASSLLPTGSSYEQYF
.	.	TRBV5-6	TRBJ1-2	TGTGCCAGCAGCCCCCCTGGTGAGAGGTTGGCTAACTATGGCTACACCTTC	CASSPPGERLANYGYTF
.	.	TRBV2	TRBJ2-3	TGTGCCAGTGAGGCCGGAGTTAATACGCAGTATTTT	CASEAGVNTQYF
.	TRBD2	TRBV4-1	TRBJ2-3	TGCGCCAGCAGCCAAGCAGCGGGGGGCACAGATACGCAGTATTTT	CASSQAAGGTDTQYF
.	TRBD2	TRBV27	TRBJ2-3	TGTGCCAGCAGTCCCGAGCGGGGGGGAGTCACAGATACGCAGTATTTT	CASSPERGGVTDTQYF
.	TRBD1	TRBV6-5	TRBJ2-4	TGTGCCAGCAGTGGGGTAGGGACAGGGGGCAACATTCAGTACTTC	CASSGVGTGGNIQYF
.	.	TRBV4-1	TRBJ2-7	TGCGCCAGCAGCCAAGATCGGACTTCGTCCTACGAGCAGTACTTC	CASSQDRTSSYEQYF
.	TRBD1	TRBV5-6	TRBJ2-1	TGTGCCAGCAGCATTACCGGGACAGGGGACAATGAGCAGTTCTTC	CASSITGTGDNEQFF
.	.	TRBV7-9	TRBJ2-1	TGTGCCAGCAGCTTAGTAGTGGGGGGAGACAATGAGCAGTTCTTC	CASSLVVGGDNEQFF
.	.	TRBV4-1	TRBJ2-1	TGCGCCAGCAGCCAAGGGATTGGAGGGGAGCAGTTCTTC	CASSQGIGGEQFF
.	.	TRBV12-5	TRBJ1-5	TGTGCTAGTGGGCCCAATTATCAGCCCCAGCATTTT	CASGPNYQPQHF
.	.	TRBV6-5	TRBJ2-5	TGTGCCAGCGCCACCCAAGAGACCCAGTACTTC	CASATQETQYF
.	TRBD1	TRBV5-1	TRBJ1-1	TGCGCCAGCGCGGGGGACAGGATCATGAACACTGAAGCTTTCTTT	CASAGDRIMNTEAFF
.	.	TRBV11-2	TRBJ2-5	TGTGCCAGCAGCTCCGACTGGAACCTAGAGACCCAGTACTTC	CASSSDWNLETQYF
.	TRBD1	TRBV2	TRBJ2-7	TGTGCCAGCAGGACAGGGACAGAGCAGTACTTC	CASRTGTEQYF
.	.	TRBV30	TRBJ2-7	TGTGCCTGGAGTCCCTGGAGGGGGCCCATCTACGAGCAGTACTTC	CAWSPWRGPIYEQYF
.	.	TRBV10-3	TRBJ1-1	TGTGCCATCAGTGAGTCGATATTGAGGGGCTCTGAAGCTTTCTTT	CAISESILRGSEAFF
.	.	TRBV30	TRBJ1-6	TGTGCCTGGAGTGAGGGAAGGGGGAATAATTCACCCCTCCACTTT	CAWSEGRGNNSPLHF
once	TRBD2	TRBV4-1	TRBJ2-7	TGCGCCAGCAGCCAAGGGCGGGGGAGGACGTACGAGCAGTACTTC	CASSQGRGRTYEQYF
.	TRBD2	TRBV30	TRBJ2-5	TGTGCCTGGAGTGTATCCCCCGGGACTAATCCCTTCGGGACCCAGTACTTC	CAWSVSPGTNPFGTQYF
.	TRBD2	TRBV29-1	TRBJ2-6	TGCAGCGTTGCTGGACTAGCGGGGTCTGGGGCCAACGTCCTGACTTTC	CSVAGLAGSGANVLTF
.	.	TRBV7-9	TRBJ2-1	TGTGCCAGCAGCTTAGCGATCCTGGGAGCCCCCCCCCAGGGGCAGTTCTTC	CASSLAILGAPPQGQFF
.	.	TRBV11-1	TRBJ1-3	TGTGCCAGCAGCTACGACAGAAGCTCTGGAAACACCATATATTTT	CASSYDRSSGNTIYF
.	TRBD1	TRBV11-2	TRBJ2-7	TGTGCCAGCAGCTTAGCTCAGGGGGCGGGAGAGCAGTACTTC	CASSLAQGAGEQYF
.	TRBD2	TRBV29-1	TRBJ2-7	TGCAGCGTTGAAGGGGAGGGTGGGGCCCCCTACGAGCAGTACTTC	CSVEGEGGAPYEQYF
.	.	TRBV11-2	TRBJ2-1	TGTGCCAGCAGCCCGTTGGGGGCGTTGGAGTGGTTCTTC	CASSPLGALEWFF
.	.	TRBV27	TRBJ2-5	TGTGCCAGCAGTCCACAGGATCCTGCGTTCCAAGAGACCCAGTACTTC	CASSPQDPAFQETQYF
few	.	TRBV19	TRBJ1-6	TGTGCCAGTACAGAGTATAATTCACCCCTCCACTTT	CASTEYNSPLHF
.	.	TRBV28	TRBJ2-7	TGTGCCAGCAGTTTCCCGGGACTGTCCGAGCAGTACTTC	CASSFPGLSEQYF
.	.	TRBV7-2	TRBJ1-1	TGTGCCAGCAGCTTCGGCAGGGTTTCTGAAGCTTTCTTT	CASSFGRVSEAFF
.	.	TRBV9	TRBJ2-1	TGTGCCAGCAGCGTAGGGGAAGTCTACAATGAGCAGTTCTTC	CASSVGEVYNEQFF
.	.	TRBV4-2	TRBJ2-1	TGTGCCAGCAGCCATTCCTCCGCGGACGCGGGGTTGAATGAGCAGTTCTTC	CASSHSSADAGLNEQFF
.	TRBD1	TRBV13	TRBJ2-1	TGTGCCAGCAGCGGGACAGGGAATCACAATGAGCAGTTCTTC	CASSGTGNHNEQFF
.	.	TRBV4-1	TRBJ1-1	TGCGCCAGCAGCCGACAGGTCCAGGGTGGCACTGAAGCTTTCTTT	CASSRQVQGGTEAFF
.	.	TRBV10-3	TRBJ1-2	TGTGCCATCAGTGAGTCAGGGTTTGGCTACACCTTC	CAISESGFGYTF
.	.	TRBV19	TRBJ1-1	TGTGCCAGTAGCGTTTTCGAGTTCACTGAAGCTTTCTTT	CASSVFEFTEAFF
.	.	TRBV19	TRBJ1-1	TGTGCCAGTAGTACGGGTTTTTATTTAATGAACACTGAAGCTTTCTTT	CASSTGFYLMNTEAFF
.	.	TRBV6-1	TRBJ2-7	TGTGCCAGCAGAAGGCGGCTCTGGGACGAGCAGTACTTC	CASRRRLWDEQYF
.	.	TRBV6-1	TRBJ1-1	TGTGCCAGCAGCCACACGGAGAACACTGAAGCTTTCTTT	CASSHTENTEAFF
.	.	TRBV6-6	TRBJ2-7	TGTGCCAGCGGGTCCCGGGACTGGGCCTACGAGCAGTACTTC	CASGSRDWAYEQYF
.	TRBD2	TRBV5-4	TRBJ2-7	TGTGCCAGCAGCTTGGGCGGGGGCGAGCAGTACTTC	CASSLGGGEQYF
few	.	TRBV19	TRBJ2-2	TGTGCCAGTAGTAAGAGACAAGATACCGGGGAGCTGTTTTTT	CASSKRQDTGELFF
.	.	TRBV7-9	TRBJ1-4	TGTGCCAGCAGCAGCCGGGACAACCAACATGAAAAACTGTTTTTT	CASSSRDNQHEKLFF
.	.	TRBV27	TRBJ2-5	TGTGCCAGCAGTTCTTCACACCTCCCCCAAGAGACCCAGTACTTC	CASSSSHLPQETQYF
.	.	TRBV7-9	TRBJ1-1	TGTGCCAGCAGCTTAGGGTGGACAGTGCACACTGAAGCTTTCTTT	CASSLGWTVHTEAFF
.	.	TRBV6-1	TRBJ1-2	TGTGCCAGCAAAAGTCGTTCCTTACTTAACTATGGCTACACCTTC	CASKSRSLLNYGYTF
.	TRBD1	TRBV29-1	TRBJ2-5	TGCAGCGACGGACTACAGGGGGCCGAAGAGACCCAGTACTTC	CSDGLQGAEETQYF
.	TRBD1	TRBV19	TRBJ2-7	TGTGCCAGTAGTATGGCGACAGGGGAAGAGCAGTACTTC	CASSMATGEEQYF
.	.	TRBV29-1	TRBJ2-7	TGCAGCGTTGAAGACCACGAGCAGTACTTC	CSVEDHEQYF
.	.	TRBV20-1	TRBJ2-7	TGCAGTGTAACAGCGGACTACGAGCAGTACTTC	CSVTADYEQYF
.	TRBD1	TRBV19	TRBJ1-1	TGTGCCACGGGTCTTTCAGGGGGGTCTGAAGCTTTCTTT	CATGLSGGSEAFF